This TCR beta chain originates from a study of T-cell memory formation after mild COVID-19. For the study at large: Clusters of TCRs were largely donor specific.

The study, taken as a whole, reports: Clones contracting day 15 to 85 were balanced CD4/CD8; later expanders leaned CD4+. The main location of contracting CD4+ clones was CM and EM, and that of contracting CD8+ clones was EMRA.

This clonotype was observed a few times. Its antigen remains unknown. TCRdb fed the 5' RACE reads into MiXCR, producing one record per CDR3 protein. The sample lists 150,000 or so distinct CDR3 sequences; roughly 28% were seen once. The CDR3 consists of 15 residues. Germline V gene data show CDR1 as SGHDT and CDR2 as YYEEEE. The V end was cut by 3 bases, the J end by 7 bases, with 14 bases between. Sample: PBMCs or a T cell subset sorted from them (not recorded which). The receptor was isolated from an adult woman who had mild COVID-19 (a few samples of this study predate the infection). Cell type and time point are not known. The rearrangement links TRBV5-6 to TRBJ1-6, with D possibly being TRBD1 (5 bases). As DNA, the CDR3 is TGTGCCAGCAGCTCTGGCAGGGTAACGAATTCACCCCTCCACTTT. Amino acids: CASSSGRVTNSPLHF.